The sample holds one count of the clone carrying this T cell receptor (beta chain). This sample was included in a study of blood T cell repertoires in COVID-19. Study-level information: The samples span acute and convalescent COVID-19 from the United States, Italy and Spain.

In the original workflow: Nucleated cell counts were estimated from reference gene primer amplification. Sequencing was performed with immunoSEQ multiplex PCR; in TCRdb, only in-frame clones are kept and a portion is missing. D and trimming come from the DNA, and the V and J calls and clone size come from that table. Of about 9,000 clones listed, 86% are singletons. Germline loops: CDR1 SGDLS, CDR2 YYNGEE. The trim removed 4 bases at V and 0 bases at J, leaving 9 bases unmatched. The CDR3 totals 17 residues. The chain joins TRBV9 to TRBJ1-3, with 8 bases fitting TRBD1. The receptor was derived from a human donor with active COVID-19. The donor label of this sample is uncertain. Sequencing was performed on peripheral blood. The CDR3 DNA is TGTGCCAGCAGCCCCAGGGACAGGTTCAACTCTGGAAACACCATATATTTT. Protein sequence: CASSPRDRFNSGNTIYF.